This paragraph covers one T cell receptor (beta chain) sequence. Antigen: not known. The CDR3 is 13 amino acids. The germline V gene encodes CDR1 MDHEN and CDR2 SYDVKM. V was shortened by 5 bases and J by 8 bases, with 13 bases between the two germline ends. This entry belongs to a study of blood T cells in healthy people across ages. Findings of the study overall: As naive T cell percentage varied, TCR beta diversity correlated strongly with it.

All donors came from Russia, were Caucasian and healthy, and spanned ages about 6 to 90. Peripheral blood samples of approximately 10 milliliters were drawn from each donor. Primed by a sample-barcoded 5' primer and a J-beta primer mix, a second PCR proceeded for roughly 7 to 12 cycles. Every cDNA was tagged by a template-switch adaptor with 12 random nucleotides. TCRdb recomputed calls from the 5' RACE reads with MiXCR, one row per CDR3 protein. The sample holds over 950,000 distinct CDR3 sequences, about 53% seen once. Sequencing used blood. V gene TRBV28 combines with J gene TRBJ2-1; D might be TRBD1 or TRBD2, each matching 5 bases. This TCR was recovered from a woman aged 60-75 years in good health. The CDR3: CASSPRGWDEQFF. In DNA form, the CDR3 reads TGTGCCAGCAGTCCCCGGGGCTGGGATGAGCAGTTCTTC.